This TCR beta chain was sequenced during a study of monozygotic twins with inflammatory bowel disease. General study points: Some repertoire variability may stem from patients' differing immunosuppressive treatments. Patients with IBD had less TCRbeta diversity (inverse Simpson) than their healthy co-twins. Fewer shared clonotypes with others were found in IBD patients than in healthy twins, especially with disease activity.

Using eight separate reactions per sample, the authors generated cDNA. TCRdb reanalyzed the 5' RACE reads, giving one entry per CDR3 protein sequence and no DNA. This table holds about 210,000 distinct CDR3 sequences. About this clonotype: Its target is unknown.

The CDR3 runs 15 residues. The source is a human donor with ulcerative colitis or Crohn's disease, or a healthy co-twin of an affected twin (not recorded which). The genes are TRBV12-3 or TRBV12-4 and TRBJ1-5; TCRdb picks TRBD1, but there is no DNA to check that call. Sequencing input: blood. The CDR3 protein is CASSLFRDSNQPQHF.